This T cell receptor beta chain was observed in a study of shared clonotypes between healthy human individuals. As for the study in general: Three plates were used per donor for CD4 naive, three for CD4 memory, two for CD8 naive and one for CD8 memory. Points from the study as a whole: It was observed that roughly 5.1% of naive CD4 clonotypes were shared across several donors.

The donor cohort consisted entirely of Caucasian adults residing in Nashville, Tennessee. Naive CD45RA+ and memory CD45RA-negative subsets were split from CD4+ cells. Clones were read by immunoSEQ multiplex PCR, and TCRdb kept only the in-frame ones, dropping some. The sample consists of over 1.5 million clones, 98% of them appearing once. On this clone: The antigen remains undetermined.

This sequence originates from a man in his thirties or forties in good health. Sequencing was performed on naive CD4+ T cells sorted from blood. Sample subset: CD45RA+ positively selected.

The CDR3 loop is CASSVVTTGELFF. CDR3 DNA: TGTGCCAGCAGCGTAGTTACAACCGGGGAGCTGTTTTTT. J is TRBJ2-2 and V is TRBV9; no clear D gene. Trimming shortened V by 0 bases and J by 5 bases, and 5 bases separated the two germline ends. There are 13 residues in the CDR3. Germline-derived CDR1 and CDR2 are SGDLS and YYNGEE.